These 21 T cell receptor beta chains originate from one sample sequenced in a study of T cell responses to AZD1222 COVID-19 vaccine. The protocol was immunoSEQ multiplex PCR, while the TCRdb copy is restricted to in-frame clones and leaves out a portion. Among 120,000 or so clones listed, about 89% were seen once. This specimen consisted of peripheral blood, obtained on day 0 of AZD1222 vaccination. The receptors were sampled from an adult in good health.

The chain recombines TRBV12-2 with TRBJ1-2. TRBV12-2 is marked as a pseudogene. This CDR3 has 15 amino acids. Here the CDR3 DNA reads TGTGCAAGTCGCGGGACCGAGGATGGCCTATATGGCTACACCTTC. Protein: CASRGTEDGLYGYTF.

The rearrangement uses TRBV7-9 and TRBJ1-1; D gene ambiguous. V was pared by 2 bases and J by 4 bases, with 11 bases between. CDR3 length: 14 amino acids. Germline V gene data show CDR1 as SEHNR and CDR2 as FQNEAQ (reference sequence). Written as DNA, the CDR3 is TGTGCCAGCAGCTTACGAGACGGGTTCACTGAAGCTTTCTTT. Translated, it gives CASSLRDGFTEAFF.

This rearrangement joins TRBV11-2 to TRBJ2-2; D unresolved. Trimming removed 1 base from V and 7 bases from J, with 7 bases in between. In germline, CDR1 is SGHAT, CDR2 FQNNGV. The CDR3 is 13 amino acids. The CDR3 DNA sequence: TGTGCCAGCAGCTTAGGAGTCAACGGGGAGCTGTTTTTT. Residues: CASSLGVNGELFF.

The chain links TRBV6-6 to TRBJ1-5; possible D gene TRBD1, 6 bases. The CDR3 contains 16 residues. CDR1 is MNHNY and CDR2 is SVGAGI in the germline V gene (reference sequence). Trimming left V 5 bases short and J 2 bases short, with 16 bases between. For the CDR3, the DNA is TGTGCCAGCAGTCGCTCGACAGGAAGAGGCAATCAGCCCCAGCATTTT. Translation: CASSRSTGRGNQPQHF.

The chain recombines TRBV7-3 with TRBJ2-7, with a possible D match to TRBD1 (6 bases). Germline V gives CDR1 SGHTA, CDR2 FQGTGA. CDR3 length: 16 amino acids. The V gene lost 5 bases and the J gene lost 6 bases, with 23 bases spanning the gap. CDR3 sequence (DNA): TGTGCCAGCAGCCCCAGGGGCCAGGTTCCCTCGGGCGAGCAGTACTTC. Translated, it gives CASSPRGQVPSGEQYF.

The chain links TRBV29-1 to TRBJ1-1, with D hard to call. The germline CDR1 and CDR2 sequences are SQVTM and ANQGSEA. The CDR3 extends over 11 amino acids. Trimming shortened V by 4 bases and J by 6 bases, and 9 bases separated the two germline ends. CDR3 amino acids: CSVGISAEAFF. The CDR3 DNA sequence: TGCAGCGTTGGAATCTCGGCTGAAGCTTTCTTT.

The rearrangement links TRBV2 to TRBJ1-2; D not certain. CDR1 is SNHLY, CDR2 FYNNEI, per germline. V lost 2 bases and J lost 2, with 12 bases in between. CDR3 length: 15 residues. CDR3 in DNA: TGTGCCAGCAGTGAAAGGGCAGAGACAAACTATGGCTACACCTTC. Translation: CASSERAETNYGYTF.

The chain employs TRBV18 and TRBJ2-5, with TRBD1 matching over 8 bases. This CDR3 comprises 13 residues. Germline loops: CDR1 KGHSH, CDR2 LQKENI. Trimming removed 8 bases from V and 2 bases from J; junction bases left unmatched: 4. The CDR3 region is CASGTGQQETQYF. The CDR3 DNA is TGTGCCAGCGGGACAGGCCAACAAGAGACCCAGTACTTC. The whole variable domain, filled in from reference TRBV18 and TRBJ2-5, reads NAGVMQNPRHLVRRRGQEARLRCSPMKGHSHVYWYRQLPEEGLKFMVYLQKENIIDESGMPKERFSAEFPKEGPSILRIQQVVRGDSAAYFCASGTGQQETQYFGPGTRLLVL.

The chain uses TRBV9 and TRBJ2-3; 12 nucleotides match TRBD2. V gave up 4 bases and J gave up 6 bases; unmatched junction bases: 12. Germline CDR1 reads SGDLS; CDR2 reads YYNGEE. The CDR3 sequence is 17 residues long. CDR3 DNA sequence: TGTGCCAGCAGCCCCCGTAGGGCTAGCGGGGGGGCGGATACGCAGTATTTT. This translates into CASSPRRASGGADTQYF.

The chain joins TRBV7-9 to TRBJ1-2; D gene uncertain. The CDR3 has 12 amino acids. The germline V gene has CDR1 SEHNR and CDR2 FQNEAQ (reference sequence). Trimming removed 5 bases from V and 8 bases from J, with 12 bases in between. In DNA, the CDR3 is TGTGCCAGCAGCCCGAGGGTGGGGGGCTACACCTTC. This gives the protein CASSPRVGGYTF.

In this sample, this clone turned up a few times. The gene calls are TRBV12-5 and TRBJ2-3; D is undetermined. Germline V lookup: CDR1 LGHNT, CDR2 FRNRAP. Trimming cost V 0 bases and J 1 base, with 8 bases left between them. The CDR3 loop spans 15 amino acids. CDR3 region: CASGLVLGRTDTQYF. CDR3 bases: TGTGCTAGTGGTTTGGTACTCGGCCGCACAGATACGCAGTATTTT.

This sequence joins TRBV11-2 and TRBJ2-7; D is undetermined. V was cut by 5 bases and J by 1 base, with 6 bases left in between. Germline CDR1 reads SGHAT; CDR2 reads FQNNGV. This CDR3 contains 12 residues. CDR3 sequence reads: CASSQSSYEQYF. CDR3 in DNA: TGTGCCAGCAGCCAAAGTTCCTACGAGCAGTACTTC.

The V gene is TRBV6-2 or TRBV6-3, the J gene TRBJ2-5; TRBD2 is a possible D gene (5 bases). V lost 3 bases and J lost 5, with 10 bases in between. The CDR3 loop spans 13 amino acids. Germline values: CDR1 MNHEY, CDR2 SVGEGT. CDR3 region: CASSYAGLETQYF. The DNA for the CDR3 is TGTGCCAGCAGTTATGCGGGTCTCGAGACCCAGTACTTC.

V usage is TRBV6-2 or TRBV6-3 and J usage is TRBJ2-2; the match to TRBD1 covers 10 bases. The V segment lost 6 bases and the J segment 4 bases; nucleotides outside the gene matches: 5. The V gene's germline CDR1 is MNHEY and CDR2 SVGEGT. The CDR3 is 15 amino acids. CDR3 protein: CASSTGTGVTGELFF. The CDR3 DNA reads as TGTGCCAGCAGCACAGGGACAGGGGTCACCGGGGAGCTGTTTTTT.

The rearrangement uses TRBV28 and TRBJ1-6, with D possibly TRBD1 on 6 matching bases. V was cut by 5 bases and J by 7 bases, with 18 bases left in between. CDR3 size: 16 residues. Germline lookup yields CDR1 MDHEN and CDR2 SYDVKM. Here the CDR3 DNA reads TGTGCCAGCAGTCCCTCGTTATCAGGGGAGAATTCACCCCTCCACTTT. Its translation is CASSPSLSGENSPLHF.

This chain joins TRBV3-1 (or the pseudogene TRBV3-2) and TRBJ1-4; D unresolved. The CDR3 has 15 residues. CDR1 and CDR2 from the germline V gene are LGHDT and YNNKEL (reference sequence). The V and J ends lost 5 bases and 3 bases respectively, with 13 bases between them. CDR3 protein: CASSSRNRANEKLFF. CDR3 nucleotides: TGTGCCAGCAGCTCCCGGAACCGGGCTAATGAAAAACTGTTTTTT.

The chain recombines TRBV6-5 with TRBJ1-4, with D unclear. CDR3 size: 15 residues. Trimming took 0 bases from V and 8 from J, leaving 13 bases between them. Germline assignment: CDR1 MNHEY and CDR2 SVGAGI. This CDR3 reads CASSYSRGGREKLFF. The CDR3 DNA follows: TGTGCCAGCAGTTACTCACGTGGAGGAAGGGAAAAACTGTTTTTT.

The chain combines TRBV27 with TRBJ2-2; D tentatively reads TRBD1 or TRBD2 (5 bases each). The CDR3 is 13 amino acids. Germline CDR1 and CDR2: MNHEY and SMNVEV (reference sequence). Trimming stripped 5 bases from V and 6 bases from J, with 10 bases between. CDR3 protein: CASSRGLAGELFF. The DNA of the CDR3 is TGTGCCAGCAGTCGGGGCCTCGCCGGGGAGCTGTTTTTT.

The V gene is TRBV11-2, the J gene TRBJ2-1, with D possibly being TRBD2 (6 bases). This CDR3 contains 13 residues. V gave up 8 bases and J gave up 3 bases, with 11 bases separating them. Germline-derived CDR1 and CDR2 are SGHAT and FQNNGV. The CDR3 DNA follows: TGTGCCAGCGGGACGGAGGGCTACAATGAGCAGTTCTTC. Amino acid sequence: CASGTEGYNEQFF.

The chain joins TRBV9 to TRBJ2-2; possibly TRBD1 for D (6 bases). The CDR3 has 16 residues. Germline lookup yields CDR1 SGDLS and CDR2 YYNGEE. Trimming removed 4 bases at V and 2 bases at J, with 15 bases between. DNA for the CDR3: TGTGCCAGCAGCCCGTCAGGACAGACAAACACCGGGGAGCTGTTTTTT. It codes for CASSPSGQTNTGELFF.

The J gene is TRBJ1-1, the V gene TRBV9; weak D call: TRBD1 (5 bases). The CDR3 totals 12 residues. Germline values: CDR1 SGDLS, CDR2 YYNGEE. With 2 bases removed from V and 11 bases from J, the gap between germline ends came to 13 bases. The CDR3 region is CASSVLGDAAFF. The CDR3 DNA sequence: TGTGCCAGCAGCGTTCTCGGGGACGCGGCTTTCTTT.